A single sample is the source of the 11 T cell receptor beta chains below, sequenced in a study of CD8 T cells in ankylosing spondylitis. One entry per CDR3 protein, called by TCRdb with MiXCR from the 5' RACE reads. The sample lists hundreds of thousands of distinct CDR3 sequences, about a quarter occurring once. The material sequenced was blood, either unsorted or a sorted T cell fraction (not recorded which). These receptors were collected from a male donor with ankylosing spondylitis or in good health (not recorded which).

This clonotype appeared many times. This chain links TRBV10-3 with TRBJ1-5; D may be TRBD1 (5 bases). The CDR3 covers 14 residues. Trimming shortened V by 10 bases and J by 0 bases, and 13 bases separated the two germline ends. Germline V gene sequence: CDR1 ENHRY, CDR2 SYGVKD. The CDR3 DNA reads TGTGCCACCCAGACAGCCTATAGCAATCAGCCCCAGCATTTT. As protein: CATQTAYSNQPQHF.

This clonotype was counted many times. This CDR3 reads CASSSRLGGSYNEQFF. The CDR3 DNA reads TGTGCCAGCAGTTCAAGACTGGGGGGGTCCTACAATGAGCAGTTCTTC. This sequence joins TRBV12-3 or TRBV12-4 and TRBJ2-1, with 7 bases identical to TRBD2. V dropped 4 bases and J dropped 1; count of bases not matched to a gene: 7. The CDR3 sequence is 16 residues long.

In this sample, this clonotype turned up many times. The genes are TRBV5-1 and TRBJ2-1; TRBD2 matches 8 bases. Germline CDR1 is SGHRS and CDR2 is YFSETQ. This CDR3 is 16 amino acids long. Trimming at V came to 4 bases and at J to 6 bases, leaving 12 bases not matched to a gene. CDR3 protein: CASSLLAGRLANEQFF. In DNA form, the CDR3 reads TGCGCCAGCAGCCTTCTAGCGGGCCGCCTCGCCAATGAGCAGTTCTTC.

This clonotype has a handful of counts. The chain employs TRBV19 and TRBJ2-1, with 9 bases that match TRBD1. The CDR3 is 16 amino acids. The ends lost 1 base at V and 1 base at J; junction bases unmatched: 2. Germline values: CDR1 LNHDA, CDR2 SQIVND (reference sequence). Here the CDR3 DNA reads TGTGCCAGTAGTATAGGGGGGACAGGGTCCTACAATGAGCAGTTCTTC. It is translated as CASSIGGTGSYNEQFF.

The CDR3 loop reads CASSESRTQPQHF. The CDR3 region has the DNA TGTGCCAGCAGTGAATCCCGCACTCAGCCCCAGCATTTT. The chain combines TRBV6-1 with TRBJ1-5; D unclear. This CDR3 contains 13 residues. Germline V gives CDR1 MNHNS, CDR2 SASEGT. The germline V and J ends were trimmed by 2 bases and 6 bases, with 8 bases remaining between them.

This clonotype occurred many times. CDR3 coding DNA: TGCAGCGTTCGGACAGGCAAGAACACCGGGGAGCTGTTTTTT. Translation: CSVRTGKNTGELFF. The J gene is TRBJ2-2, the V gene TRBV29-1; 7 bases fit TRBD1. CDR1 is SQVTM and CDR2 is ANQGSEA in the germline V gene. This CDR3 region has 14 residues. V lost 5 bases to trimming and J lost 1 base; unmatched junction nucleotides: 4.

This clonotype was counted many times. The gene calls are TRBV6-5 and TRBJ1-3; weak D call: TRBD1 (6 bases). The CDR3 is 16 amino acids. Germline CDR1 is MNHEY and CDR2 is SVGAGI. The V and J ends lost 0 bases and 2 bases respectively, with 11 bases between them. CDR3 sequence (DNA): TGTGCCAGCAGTTACTCGATGCAGGGGACTGGAAACACCATATATTTT. Protein product: CASSYSMQGTGNTIYF.

This clonotype was recorded a few times. The chain carries TRBV4-3 and TRBJ2-1; the match to TRBD2 covers 11 bases. The V segment lost 1 base and the J segment 5 bases; nucleotides outside the gene matches: 7. This CDR3 is 17 amino acids long. Germline V gene sequence: CDR1 LGHNA, CDR2 YSLEER. CDR3 bases: TGCGCCAGCAGCCAAGTTAAAGGGACTAGCGGTGACAATGAGCAGTTCTTC. Amino acid sequence: CASSQVKGTSGDNEQFF.

Concerning this clonotype itself: This may arise from a read error, as a much more abundant clone is one base away. The V call is TRBV6-2 or TRBV6-3, the J call TRBJ1-5; 7 nucleotides agree with TRBD1. With 9 bases clipped from V and 3 bases from J, the junction kept 5 bases outside the gene matches. The CDR3 has 13 amino acids. CDR1 MNHEY and CDR2 SVGEGT come from the germline V gene. The DNA for the CDR3 is TGTGCCAGAAGTGGACAGGCCAATCAGCCCCAGCATTTT. Translating gives CARSGQANQPQHF.

This clonotype was counted at least ten times. The J gene is TRBJ1-5, the V gene TRBV20-1; the D gene is possibly TRBD1 (5 bases). Trimming took off 3 bases at V and 0 bases at J, with 12 bases between the two ends. Germline V gene sequence: CDR1 DFQATT, CDR2 SNEGSKA (reference sequence). This CDR3 comprises 15 residues. The DNA of the CDR3 is TGCAGTGCTAGTCGGGGCCTAAATAGCAATCAGCCCCAGCATTTT. It yields the protein CSASRGLNSNQPQHF.

This sequence joins TRBV30 and TRBJ2-4; possible D gene TRBD2, 6 bases. Per the germline V gene, CDR1 is GTSNPN and CDR2 is SVGIG (reference sequence). V lost 0 bases and J lost 6, with 12 bases in between. The CDR3 runs to 14 residues. The CDR3 DNA follows: TGTGCCTGGAGTGTACTCGGGAGAGGAAACATTCAGTACTTC. Protein product: CAWSVLGRGNIQYF.